These 15 T cell receptor beta chains came from one sample sequenced in a study of response to subunit inactivated influenza vaccine. TCRdb recomputed calls from the RT-PCR reads with MiXCR, one row per CDR3 protein. The sample consists of 500,000 to 650,000 distinct CDR3 sequences, approximately 7.6% of them appearing once. The sample consisted of PBMCs from blood, taken less than 25 months after vaccination. The receptors shown here come from a man between 45 and 75 years old who received an inactivated influenza vaccine.

This rearrangement joins TRBV6-5 to TRBJ2-5, with D perhaps assigned TRBD1 or TRBD2 (6 bases each). The CDR3 extends over 16 amino acids. V was shortened by 4 bases and J by 5 bases, with 20 bases between the two germline ends. Germline V gives CDR1 MNHEY, CDR2 SVGAGI. This chain's CDR3 is CASSSTPPGGRETQYF. The CDR3 DNA follows: TGTGCCAGCAGTTCGACACCGCCCGGGGGCCGGGAGACCCAGTACTTC.

Only a few counts were recorded for this clonotype. CDR3 region: CSGRSAEAFF. CDR3 in DNA: TGCAGCGGCCGGAGCGCAGAAGCTTTCTTT. J is TRBJ1-1 and V is TRBV29-1, with D uncertain. This CDR3 has 10 amino acids. Germline V gene sequence: CDR1 SQVTM, CDR2 ANQGSEA. Trimming pared 7 bases from V and 8 bases from J, leaving 11 bases between.

This clonotype was observed a handful of times. The chain joins TRBV4-1 to TRBJ2-1; TRBD2 matches at 14 bases. Germline assignment: CDR1 MGHRA and CDR2 YSYEKL. CDR3 length equals 15 residues. Germline trimming cut 7 bases from V and 8 bases from J; bases unmatched to any gene: 7. CDR3: CASTGLAGGLYEQFF. DNA for the CDR3: TGCGCCAGCACCGGACTAGCGGGGGGCCTCTATGAGCAGTTCTTC.

Turning to this clonotype: This may be a read error: a much more frequent sequence differs by one nucleotide. The rearrangement joins TRBV7-9 to TRBJ1-2; a weak D match, TRBD1 (5 bases). Germline V gene lookup returns CDR1 SEHNR and CDR2 FQNEAQ (reference sequence). The length of the CDR3 is 12 residues. CDR3 loop: CTSSFGAGDYTF. The CDR3 DNA is TGTACCAGCAGCTTTGGGGCGGGGGACTACACCTTC.

This clonotype has at least ten counts. The V and J genes are TRBV6-5 and TRBJ2-7, with TRBD2 matching 10 bases. This CDR3 comprises 12 residues. J lost 7 bases, V lost 4 bases, and 1 base had no gene match. The germline CDR1 and CDR2 sequences are MNHEY and SVGAGI. CDR3 amino acids: CASSFSGREQYF. The CDR3 DNA reads TGTGCCAGCAGTTTTAGCGGGAGGGAGCAGTACTTC.

This clonotype was seen at least ten times. This chain links TRBV4-3 with TRBJ1-1, with 8 bases matching TRBD1. In germline, CDR1 is LGHNA, CDR2 YSLEER. Trimming at V came to 7 bases and at J to 3 bases, leaving 7 bases not matched to a gene. The CDR3 has 14 residues. The CDR3 nucleotides read TGCGCCAGCACCGTTTACAGGGGGTACACTGAAGCTTTCTTT. This sequence encodes CASTVYRGYTEAFF.

Many counts were recorded for this clonotype. The chain recombines TRBV6-2 or TRBV6-3 with TRBJ2-2, with TRBD2 matching over 15 bases. V was pared by 5 bases and J by 7 bases, with 8 bases of the junction left unmatched. CDR3 length equals 17 residues. Germline V gene data show CDR1 as MNHEY and CDR2 as SVGEGT. CDR3 DNA: TGTGCCAGCAGTCCCGGGACTAGCGGGAGGCGCGGCGGGGAGCTGTTTTTT. Protein sequence: CASSPGTSGRRGGELFF.

This clonotype was seen at least ten times. The chain carries TRBV12-3 or TRBV12-4 and TRBJ2-3; no definite D call. The CDR3 runs 13 residues. Trimming removed 4 bases from V and 4 bases from J, with 9 bases in between. CDR3: CASSSPWADTQYF. In DNA form, the CDR3 reads TGTGCCAGCAGTTCTCCTTGGGCAGATACGCAGTATTTT.

The CDR3 region has the DNA TGTGCCAGCAGTGCCGATCGCGAGCAGTACTTC. Protein: CASSADREQYF. The V call is TRBV12-3 or TRBV12-4, the J call TRBJ2-7; the D is unclear. Trimming stripped 5 bases from V and 6 bases from J, with 8 bases between. This CDR3 spans 11 amino acids.

The J gene is TRBJ2-1, the V gene TRBV9; possible D gene TRBD2, 6 bases. This CDR3 contains 15 residues. The V end lost 1 base, the J end lost 7 bases, and 15 bases lay between the germline ends. Germline assignment: CDR1 SGDLS and CDR2 YYNGEE. This CDR3 reads CASSVIGGASNEQFF. CDR3 bases: TGTGCCAGCAGCGTAATCGGAGGGGCGAGTAATGAGCAGTTCTTC.

This clonotype was detected ten times or more. This chain joins TRBV20-1 and TRBJ1-4; 7 positions agree with TRBD1. The ends lost 5 bases at V and 5 bases at J; junction bases unmatched: 11. CDR1 and CDR2 from the germline V gene are DFQATT and SNEGSKA (reference sequence). The CDR3 totals 15 residues. CDR3 residues: CSAPARDRGNEKLFF. The CDR3 DNA follows: TGCAGTGCTCCGGCTCGGGACAGAGGAAATGAAAAACTGTTTTTT.

The chain links TRBV18 to TRBJ1-1; no clear D. There are 14 residues in the CDR3. Germline V gene sequence: CDR1 KGHSH, CDR2 LQKENI. Trimming took off 2 bases at V and 1 base at J, with 8 bases between the two ends. The CDR3 DNA reads as TGTGCCAGCTCACCAGCCCGCTCGAACACTGAAGCTTTCTTT. This codes for CASSPARSNTEAFF.

This clonotype was counted ten times or more. V and J are TRBV7-8 and TRBJ2-3; D possibly corresponds to TRBD1 (6 bases). The CDR3 runs 16 residues. V lost 4 bases, J lost 3 bases, and 17 bases lay in between. Germline CDR1 SGHVS, CDR2 FQNEAQ. The CDR3 DNA reads TGTGCCAGCAGCTACCCCGCAGGGGCCATGACAGATACGCAGTATTTT. Translation: CASSYPAGAMTDTQYF. Complete variable domain (other parts from reference TRBV7-8 and TRBJ2-3): GAGVSQSPRYKVAKRGQDVALRCDPISGHVSLFWYQQALGQGPEFLTYFQNEAQLDKSGLPSDRFFAERPEGSVSTLKIQRTQQEDSAVYLCASSYPAGAMTDTQYFGPGTRLTVL.

This clonotype has a count of ten or more. The V and J genes are TRBV6-5 and TRBJ1-6, with a tentative D call TRBD1 (6 bases). Trimming left V 0 bases short and J 0 bases short, with 12 bases between. This CDR3 comprises 18 residues. Germline lookup yields CDR1 MNHEY and CDR2 SVGAGI. DNA of the CDR3: TGTGCCAGCAGTTACTCAGGACAGCCAAGCTCCTATAATTCACCCCTCCACTTT. Encoded protein: CASSYSGQPSSYNSPLHF.

The table lists this clonotype with a few counts. The J gene is TRBJ1-4, the V gene TRBV4-2; 12 bases fit TRBD1. CDR3 size: 17 residues. V was clipped by 3 bases and J by 8 bases; unmatched bases: 10. Germline CDR1 LGHNA, CDR2 YNFKEQ. CDR3 region: CASSQGQGAPGVEKLFF. CDR3 nucleotide sequence: TGTGCCAGCAGCCAGGGACAGGGGGCGCCGGGGGTCGAAAAACTGTTTTTT.